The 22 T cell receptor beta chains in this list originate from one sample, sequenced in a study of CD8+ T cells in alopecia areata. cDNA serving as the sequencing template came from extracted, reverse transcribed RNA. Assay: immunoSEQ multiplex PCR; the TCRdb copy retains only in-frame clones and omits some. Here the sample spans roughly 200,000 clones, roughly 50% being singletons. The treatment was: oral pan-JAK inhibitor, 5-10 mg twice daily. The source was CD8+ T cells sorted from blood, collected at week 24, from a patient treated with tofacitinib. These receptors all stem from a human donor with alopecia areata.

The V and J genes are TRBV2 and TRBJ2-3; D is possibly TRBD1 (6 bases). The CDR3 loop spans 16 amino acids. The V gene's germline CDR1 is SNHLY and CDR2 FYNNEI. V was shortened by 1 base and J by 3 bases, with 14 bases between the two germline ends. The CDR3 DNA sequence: TGTGCCAGCAGTGAAGGGGTCCCGAGGGGGACAGATACGCAGTATTTT. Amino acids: CASSEGVPRGTDTQYF.

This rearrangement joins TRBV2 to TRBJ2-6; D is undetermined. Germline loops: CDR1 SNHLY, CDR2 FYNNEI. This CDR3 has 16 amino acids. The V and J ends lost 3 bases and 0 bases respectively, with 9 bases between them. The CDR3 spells CASSDYSLSGANVLTF. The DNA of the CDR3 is TGTGCCAGCAGTGATTACAGCCTCTCTGGGGCCAACGTCCTGACTTTC.

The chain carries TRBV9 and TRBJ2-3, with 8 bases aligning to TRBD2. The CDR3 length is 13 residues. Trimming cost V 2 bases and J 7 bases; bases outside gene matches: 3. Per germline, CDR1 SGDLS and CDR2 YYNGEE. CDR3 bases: TGTGCCAGCAGCGTCGGGGGGGCAAATACGCAGTATTTT. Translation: CASSVGGANTQYF.

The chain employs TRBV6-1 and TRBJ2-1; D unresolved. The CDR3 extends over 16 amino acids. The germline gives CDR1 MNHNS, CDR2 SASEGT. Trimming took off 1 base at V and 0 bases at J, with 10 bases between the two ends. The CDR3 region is CASSEEPYGSYNEQFF. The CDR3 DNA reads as TGTGCCAGCAGTGAAGAACCGTACGGCTCCTACAATGAGCAGTTCTTC.

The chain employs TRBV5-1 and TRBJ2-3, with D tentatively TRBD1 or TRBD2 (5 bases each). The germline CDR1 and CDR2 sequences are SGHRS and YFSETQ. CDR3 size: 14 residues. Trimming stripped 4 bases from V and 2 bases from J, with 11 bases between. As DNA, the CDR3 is TGCGCCAGCAGCACCGGGGACCACACAGATACGCAGTATTTT. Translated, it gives CASSTGDHTDTQYF.

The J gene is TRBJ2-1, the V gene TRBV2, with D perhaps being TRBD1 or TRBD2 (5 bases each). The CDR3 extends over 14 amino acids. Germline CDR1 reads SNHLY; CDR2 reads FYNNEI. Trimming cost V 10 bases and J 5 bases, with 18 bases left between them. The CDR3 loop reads CATWGPPSNNEQFF. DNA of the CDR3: TGTGCCACCTGGGGACCGCCATCGAACAATGAGCAGTTCTTC.

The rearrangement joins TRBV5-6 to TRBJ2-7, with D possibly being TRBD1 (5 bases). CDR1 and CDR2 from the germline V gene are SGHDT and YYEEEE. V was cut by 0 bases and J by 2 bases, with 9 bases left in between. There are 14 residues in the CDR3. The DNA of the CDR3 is TGTGCCAGCAGCTTGGGTCTGACAGCCTACGAGCAGTACTTC. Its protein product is CASSLGLTAYEQYF.

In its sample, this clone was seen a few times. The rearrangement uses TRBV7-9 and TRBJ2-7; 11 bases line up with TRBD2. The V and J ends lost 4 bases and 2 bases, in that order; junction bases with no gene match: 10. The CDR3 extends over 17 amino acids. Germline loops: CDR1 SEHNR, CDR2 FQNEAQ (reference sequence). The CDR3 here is CASSSLPSSGGTYEQYF. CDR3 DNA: TGTGCCAGCAGCTCACTACCCTCTAGCGGGGGGACCTACGAGCAGTACTTC.

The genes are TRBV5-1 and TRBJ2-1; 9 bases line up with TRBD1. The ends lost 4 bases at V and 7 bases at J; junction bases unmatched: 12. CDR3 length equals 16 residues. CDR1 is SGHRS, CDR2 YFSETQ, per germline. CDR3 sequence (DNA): TGCGCCAGCAGCCCGCGAACAGGGGGCGCGGGGAATGAGCAGTTCTTC. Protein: CASSPRTGGAGNEQFF.

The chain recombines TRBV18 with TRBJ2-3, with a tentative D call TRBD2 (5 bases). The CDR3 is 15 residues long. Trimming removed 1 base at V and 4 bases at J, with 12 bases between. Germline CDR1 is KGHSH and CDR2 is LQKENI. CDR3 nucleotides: TGTGCCAGCTCACCACTTACGAGGGTTTCAGATACGCAGTATTTT. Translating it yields CASSPLTRVSDTQYF.

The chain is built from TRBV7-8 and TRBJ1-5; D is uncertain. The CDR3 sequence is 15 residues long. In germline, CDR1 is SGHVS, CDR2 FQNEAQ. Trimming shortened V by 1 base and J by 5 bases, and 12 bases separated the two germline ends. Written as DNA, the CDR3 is TGTGCCAGCAGCTTAGAGTCTTCCGGCGATCAGCCCCAGCATTTT. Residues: CASSLESSGDQPQHF.

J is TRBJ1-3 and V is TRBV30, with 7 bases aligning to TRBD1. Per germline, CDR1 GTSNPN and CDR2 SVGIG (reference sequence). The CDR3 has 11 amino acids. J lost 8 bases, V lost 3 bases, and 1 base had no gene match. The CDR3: CAWRTGDTIYF. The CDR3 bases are TGTGCCTGGAGAACAGGGGACACCATATATTTT. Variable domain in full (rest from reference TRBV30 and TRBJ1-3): SQTIHQWPATLVQPVGSPLSLECTVEGTSNPNLYWYRQAAGRGLQLLFYSVGIGQISSEVPQNLSASRPQDRQFILSSKKLLLSDSGFYLCAWRTGDTIYFGEGSWLTVV.

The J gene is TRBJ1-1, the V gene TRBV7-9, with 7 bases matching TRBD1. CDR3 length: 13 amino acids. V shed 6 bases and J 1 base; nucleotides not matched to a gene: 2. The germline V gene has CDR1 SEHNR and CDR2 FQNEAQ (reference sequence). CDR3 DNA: TGTGCCAGCAGTAACAGGGGGAACACTGAAGCTTTCTTT. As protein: CASSNRGNTEAFF.

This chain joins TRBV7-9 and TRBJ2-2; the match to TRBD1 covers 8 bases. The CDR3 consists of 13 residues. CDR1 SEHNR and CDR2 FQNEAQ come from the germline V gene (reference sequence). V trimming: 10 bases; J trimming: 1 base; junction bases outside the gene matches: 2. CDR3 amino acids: CAKDRGNTGELFF. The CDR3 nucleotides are TGTGCCAAAGACAGGGGGAACACCGGGGAGCTGTTTTTT. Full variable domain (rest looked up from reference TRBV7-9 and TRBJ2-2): DTGVSQNPRHKITKRGQNVTFRCDPISEHNRLYWYRQTLGQGPEFLTYFQNEAQLEKSRLLSDRFSAERPKGSFSTLEIQRTEQGDSAMYLCAKDRGNTGELFFGEGSRLTVL.

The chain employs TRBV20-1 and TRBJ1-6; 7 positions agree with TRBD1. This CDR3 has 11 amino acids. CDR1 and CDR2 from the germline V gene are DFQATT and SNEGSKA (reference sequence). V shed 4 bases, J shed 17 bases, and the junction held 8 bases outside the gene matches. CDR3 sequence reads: CSANMGQLFHF. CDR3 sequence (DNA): TGCAGTGCTAATATGGGACAGCTTTTCCACTTT.

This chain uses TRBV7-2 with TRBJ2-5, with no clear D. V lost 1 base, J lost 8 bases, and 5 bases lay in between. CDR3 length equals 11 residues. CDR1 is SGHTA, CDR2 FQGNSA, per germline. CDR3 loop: CASSLGLTQYF. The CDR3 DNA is TGTGCCAGCAGCTTAGGTTTAACCCAGTACTTC.

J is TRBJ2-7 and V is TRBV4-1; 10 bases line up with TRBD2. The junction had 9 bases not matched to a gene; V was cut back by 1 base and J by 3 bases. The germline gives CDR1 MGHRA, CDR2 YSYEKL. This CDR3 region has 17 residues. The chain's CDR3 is CASSQATSGWRDYEQYF. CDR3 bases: TGCGCCAGCAGCCAAGCGACTAGCGGGTGGAGGGACTACGAGCAGTACTTC.

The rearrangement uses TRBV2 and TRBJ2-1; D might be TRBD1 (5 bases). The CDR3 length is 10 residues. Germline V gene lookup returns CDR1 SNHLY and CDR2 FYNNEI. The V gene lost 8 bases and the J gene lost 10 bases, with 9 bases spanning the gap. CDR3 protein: CASGKGEQFF. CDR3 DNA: TGTGCCAGCGGAAAGGGGGAGCAGTTCTTC.

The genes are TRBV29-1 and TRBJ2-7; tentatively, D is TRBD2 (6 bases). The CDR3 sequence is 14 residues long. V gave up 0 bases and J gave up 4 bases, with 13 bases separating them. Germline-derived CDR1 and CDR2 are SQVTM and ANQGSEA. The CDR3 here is CSVEDRQGGYEQYF. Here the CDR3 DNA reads TGCAGCGTTGAAGATCGGCAGGGAGGTTACGAGCAGTACTTC.

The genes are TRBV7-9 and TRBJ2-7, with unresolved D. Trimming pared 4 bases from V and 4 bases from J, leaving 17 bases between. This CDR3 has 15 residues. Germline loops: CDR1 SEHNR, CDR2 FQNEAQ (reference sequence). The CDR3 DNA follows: TGTGCCAGCAGCTCCCCGTCCGACATGCGTTACGAGCAGTACTTC. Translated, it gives CASSSPSDMRYEQYF.

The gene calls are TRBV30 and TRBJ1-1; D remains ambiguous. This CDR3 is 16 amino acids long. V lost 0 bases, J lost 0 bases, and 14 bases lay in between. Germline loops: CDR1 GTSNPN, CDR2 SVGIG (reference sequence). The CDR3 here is CAWSVPRNVMNTEAFF. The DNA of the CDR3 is TGTGCCTGGAGTGTACCAAGGAACGTTATGAACACTGAAGCTTTCTTT.

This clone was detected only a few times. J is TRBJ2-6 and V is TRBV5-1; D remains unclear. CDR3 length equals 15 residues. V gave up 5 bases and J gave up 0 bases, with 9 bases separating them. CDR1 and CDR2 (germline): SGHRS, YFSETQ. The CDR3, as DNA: TGCGCCAGCAGTCATAAAATCTCTGGGGCCAACGTCCTGACTTTC. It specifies CASSHKISGANVLTF.